This T cell receptor beta chain was profiled in a study of CD8 T cells in ankylosing spondylitis (dated by TCRdb to about 2017). As for the study more broadly: The study profiled T cell receptor beta repertoires in healthy donors and ankylosing spondylitis patients to find disease-linked TCR variants. In total, the full study cohort was made up of 100 to 140 healthy donors and approximately 27 ankylosing spondylitis patients. Peripheral blood samples were taken, and synovial fluid was additionally collected from ankylosing spondylitis patients.

Study-wide conclusions, independent of this receptor: Blood from ankylosing spondylitis patients appeared to be characterized by a TCR beta motif composed of several highly homologous amino acid variants. The disease-linked clones were reported to be significantly enriched in matched synovial fluid samples from ankylosing spondylitis patients. In peripheral blood, the disease-linked clones were found at relatively low frequencies and had a CD8+ phenotype. Some motif variants were previously reported in synovial fluid and blood of reactive arthritis patients, suggesting common disease-initiation mechanisms.

CDR1 and CDR2 were assigned from the germline V gene (reference sequence) as DFQATT and SNEGSKA. The junction carries 9 bases between V and J, which are trimmed by 3 bases and 0 bases respectively. Reading from cysteine to phenylalanine, the CDR3 counts 14 amino acids. Kept here is only the CDR3 DNA, which spans 42 bases and is read in frame from base 1. The instrument given in TCRdb is Illumina HiSeq 2500. Quantitative 5'-RACE with molecular barcodes was used to prepare TCR beta libraries. In the original analysis: To identify disease-linked TCR variants, a new computational method was used, one built on a probabilistic model of VDJ rearrangement. TCRdb's own reprocessing of the public reads used fastp at Q25 and MiXCR and kept productive beta chains. Here each entry gathers all rows of one CDR3 protein and keeps the most common genes and DNA. TCRdb, not the original authors, processed these V and J calls. In this sample the table shows 250,000 to 400,000 distinct CDR3 sequences, approximately 10% of which occur a single time. Jointly, the top ten make up 8% to 9.5% of the sample.

This clonotype has at least ten counts. No cognate antigen has been identified for it. Within one base of it there is no much larger clone, and no base qualities were kept. Sequenced material: blood, either unsorted or a sorted T cell fraction (not recorded which). Recombination joined TRBV20-1 with TRBJ2-1; perhaps TRBD2 is the D gene, with 5 bases matching. This clonotype was obtained from a female donor with ankylosing spondylitis or in good health (not recorded which). The DNA sequence follows: TGCAGTGCTAGCGGGGATATCTCCTACAATGAGCAGTTCTTC. Its amino acids are CSASGDISYNEQFF.